The clone carrying this T cell receptor (beta chain) has ten or more counts. Its cognate antigen is unknown. The sample is drawn from a study of T cell repertoires in cytomegalovirus infection. In the study overall: The public TCR beta signatures pointed to both CMV infection and matching HLA type. Whole-study findings and limits: There were carriers of CMV plus the relevant HLA, and cumulative public TCR beta family frequency identified them. Dominating the ex vivo response were TCR beta clonotypes that were CMV-specific and HLA-C-restricted.

TCRdb ran MiXCR on the reads and lists one entry per CDR3 protein. The repertoire holds more than 500,000 distinct CDR3 sequences, with about 17% as singletons. Trimming removed 4 bases from V and 8 bases from J, with 11 bases in between. CDR3 length: 12 residues. CDR1 is SEHNR and CDR2 is FQNEAQ in the germline V gene (reference sequence). This chain joins TRBV7-9 and TRBJ1-1; D not resolved. The TCR originated in a human donor in good health (CMV status not recorded). Some clones in this sample may be carry-over from other donors' samples. The source material was CD8+ T cells from PBMCs. This CDR3 is CASSSEGAEAFF. The DNA of the CDR3 is TGTGCCAGCAGCTCCGAGGGAGCAGAAGCTTTCTTT.